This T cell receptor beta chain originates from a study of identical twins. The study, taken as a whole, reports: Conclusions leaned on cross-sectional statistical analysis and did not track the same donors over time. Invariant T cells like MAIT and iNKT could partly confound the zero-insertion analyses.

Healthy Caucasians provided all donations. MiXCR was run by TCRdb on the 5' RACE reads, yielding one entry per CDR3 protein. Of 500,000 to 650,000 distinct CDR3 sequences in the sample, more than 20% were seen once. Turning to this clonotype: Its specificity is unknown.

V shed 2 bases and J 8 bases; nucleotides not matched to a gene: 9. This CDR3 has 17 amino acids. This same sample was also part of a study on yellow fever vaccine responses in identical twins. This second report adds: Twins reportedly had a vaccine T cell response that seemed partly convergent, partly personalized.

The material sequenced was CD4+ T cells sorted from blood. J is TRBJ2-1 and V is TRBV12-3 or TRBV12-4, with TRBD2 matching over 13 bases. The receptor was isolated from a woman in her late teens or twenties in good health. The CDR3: CASSLSGLAGVGDEQFF. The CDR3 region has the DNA TGTGCCAGCAGTTTATCCGGACTAGCGGGAGTAGGCGATGAGCAGTTCTTC.